Listed below are T cell receptor beta chains from one sample, sequenced in a study of cytomegalovirus exposure and HLA in healthy donors. Sequenced by immunoSEQ multiplex PCR; TCRdb stores in-frame clones only, minus some. In the table there are about 250,000 clones, approximately 90% of which are singletons. Material: PBMCs. The receptors originated from a young man in good health and CMV-seronegative. The CDR3 runs from the conserved cysteine through the conserved F or W. The D gene is left open where the match is weak. Clone sizes are given selectively: once, few, many, or a class where the clone is expanded.

D gene	V gene	J gene	clone size	CDR3 DNA	CDR3 protein
NA	TRBV6-1	TRBJ2-7	NA	TGTGCCAGCAGTGAGGACCCTGCTGGAGGCGAGCAGTACTTC	CASSEDPAGGEQYF
NA	TRBV28	TRBJ2-3	NA	TGTGCCAGCAGCTTGACATCCCTTACGCAGTATTTT	CASSLTSLTQYF
NA	TRBV5-4	TRBJ2-3	NA	TGTGCCAGCAAAATAAGAGAGAGCACAGATACGCAGTATTTT	CASKIRESTDTQYF
NA	TRBV4-1	TRBJ1-6	few	TGCGCCAGCAGCCAAGTAGCGGGAACCCTCCACTTT	CASSQVAGTLHF
TRBD1	TRBV9	TRBJ2-5	NA	TGTGCCAGCAGCGTAGGGGGACAGGGGGCACGAGAGACCCAGTACTTC	CASSVGGQGARETQYF
NA	TRBV7-2	TRBJ2-2	once	TGTGCCAGCAGCTTACCCTCGGCCGGGGAGCTGTTTTTT	CASSLPSAGELFF
TRBD1	TRBV28	TRBJ2-5	NA	TGTGCCAGCAGTTGGGGACAGAAAGAGACCCAGTACTTC	CASSWGQKETQYF
NA	TRBV6-1	TRBJ2-7	NA	TGTGCCAGCAGTGCAGGGGGGCTCTCCTACGAGCAGTACTTC	CASSAGGLSYEQYF
TRBD2	TRBV11-2	TRBJ2-7	NA	TGTGCCAGCAGCTTGGGAAGGACTAGCGGGAGAACCTACGAGCAGTACTTC	CASSLGRTSGRTYEQYF
NA	TRBV9	TRBJ2-5	once	TGTGCCAGCAGCAACCTTGGGACACGAGAAGAGACCCAGTACTTC	CASSNLGTREETQYF
NA	TRBV7-2	TRBJ1-2	NA	TGTGCCAGCAGTGATCCGGGACACCTAAGCTATGGCTACACCTTC	CASSDPGHLSYGYTF
NA	TRBV18	TRBJ1-1	NA	TGTGCCAGCTCGCCCAGAACGAACACTGAAGCTTTCTTT	CASSPRTNTEAFF
NA	TRBV27	TRBJ2-1	once	TGTGCCAGCAGTTTCCCCGCTAGCGCCAGCTCCTACAATGAGCAGTTCTTC	CASSFPASASSYNEQFF
NA	TRBV18	TRBJ1-1	NA	TGTGCCAGCTCAACTGCAGGGACTTGGGCTTTCTTT	CASSTAGTWAFF
TRBD2	TRBV5-1	TRBJ2-7	NA	TGCGCCAGCAGCTTGGCTAGCGGGAGACTCGAGCAGTACTTC	CASSLASGRLEQYF
TRBD1	TRBV10-3	TRBJ2-7	NA	TGTGCCATCAGTGAGGCACAGGGGCGATCCTACGAGCAGTACTTC	CAISEAQGRSYEQYF
TRBD1	TRBV20-1	TRBJ1-1	once	TGCAGTGCTAGGGACAGGGGTGAAGCTTTCTTT	CSARDRGEAFF
TRBD1	TRBV27	TRBJ1-2	NA	TGTGCCAGCAGTTCCCGGACAGGGGGCGCGATAATCTATGGCTACACCTTC	CASSSRTGGAIIYGYTF
TRBD1	TRBV27	TRBJ1-1	NA	TGTGCCAGCAGTTTATCGGCCCCGGGACAGGGCTGGACTGAAGCTTTCTTT	CASSLSAPGQGWTEAFF
TRBD1	TRBV27	TRBJ1-5	NA	TGTGCCAGCAGTTCTACCCGAGGGGGCTTATATCAGCCCCAGCATTTT	CASSSTRGGLYQPQHF
NA	TRBV25-1	TRBJ1-1	NA	TGTGCCAGCAGGGGCCTAAACGGGGCCAGGGGATTTGAAGCTTTCTTT	CASRGLNGARGFEAFF
TRBD2	TRBV9	TRBJ2-1	NA	TGTGCCAGCAGCGTAGCGGGAGGGGTCTCCAATGAGCAGTTCTTC	CASSVAGGVSNEQFF
TRBD2	TRBV11-2	TRBJ2-1	once	TGTGCCAGCAGCTTAGGGTATCGGCTAGCGGGGAACAATGAGCAGTTCTTC	CASSLGYRLAGNNEQFF
NA	TRBV2	TRBJ2-7	NA	TGTGCCAGCAGCGGACACTCCTACGAGCAGTACTTC	CASSGHSYEQYF
NA	TRBV4-3	TRBJ1-4	NA	TGCGCCAGCAGCCAAGATCGAGGGTTAGGGGAAAAACTGTTTTTT	CASSQDRGLGEKLFF
TRBD2	TRBV5-1	TRBJ2-1	NA	TGCGCCAGCAGCGGCCGGACTAGCGGGAGGCAACACTCAAACTACAATGAGCAGTTCTTC	CASSGRTSGRQHSNYNEQFF
NA	TRBV6-5	TRBJ1-6	few	TGTGCCGTGGGCTGGAATTCACCCCTCCACTTT	CAVGWNSPLHF
TRBD2	TRBV15	TRBJ2-5	NA	TGTGCCACCAGCAGAGACCAACTAGCGCGGGGCGGAGAGACCCAGTACTTC	CATSRDQLARGGETQYF
TRBD1	TRBV5-4	TRBJ2-7	NA	TGTGCCACCGGGACAGGGGATTTCTACGAGCAGTACTTC	CATGTGDFYEQYF
TRBD1	TRBV9	TRBJ2-7	NA	TGTGCCAGCAGCGTAGAGCCCGGGACAGTCTACGAGCAGTACTTC	CASSVEPGTVYEQYF
NA	TRBV10-3	TRBJ1-5	NA	TGTGCCATCAGTGAGTCTGGGGTGGAGGGCCAGCCCCAGCATTTT	CAISESGVEGQPQHF
TRBD1	TRBV19	TRBJ1-5	NA	TGTGCCAGTAGTTCGGGACAGGGGTATCAGCCCCAGCATTTT	CASSSGQGYQPQHF
NA	TRBV2	TRBJ1-1	NA	TGTGCCAGCAGTGAAGCCGGAGGGGAGACTGAAGCTTTCTTT	CASSEAGGETEAFF
TRBD2	TRBV5-4	TRBJ2-5	NA	TGTGCCAGCAGCCCCGGACTAGCGGGAGGGCCAGAGACCCAGTACTTC	CASSPGLAGGPETQYF
NA	TRBV9	TRBJ2-1	NA	TGTGCCAGCAGCGTAGGGGGCAGGAGCTCCTACAATGAGCAGTTCTTC	CASSVGGRSSYNEQFF
TRBD1	TRBV28	TRBJ2-7	NA	TGTGCCAGCAGTCGCATGTCCGGGACAGGGTTTTACGAGCAGTACTTC	CASSRMSGTGFYEQYF
NA	TRBV14	TRBJ1-2	NA	TGTGCCAGCAGCCAGGCCGGGGTTAACTATGGCTACACCTTC	CASSQAGVNYGYTF
NA	TRBV5-6	TRBJ1-6	NA	TGTGCCAGCAGCTTGGGGCAGGGAAGTTCACCCCTCCACTTT	CASSLGQGSSPLHF
NA	TRBV18	TRBJ1-2	NA	TGTGCCAGCTCACCCCAGGGTCTTAGCGGCTACACCTTC	CASSPQGLSGYTF
NA	TRBV5-6	TRBJ2-3	NA	TGTGCCAGCAGCTTCTTCGGGAGACCCACAGATACGCAGTATTTT	CASSFFGRPTDTQYF
TRBD1	TRBV27	TRBJ2-3	NA	TGTGCCAGCAGTTTAGGGGACAGGGGGTATGCGGATACGCAGTATTTT	CASSLGDRGYADTQYF
TRBD2	TRBV27	TRBJ2-7	NA	TGTGCCAGCAGTTTATCTGGACTAGCGGGGTCCTACGAGCAGTACTTC	CASSLSGLAGSYEQYF
TRBD2	TRBV4-1	TRBJ2-3	NA	TGCGCCAGCAGCCGAACACTAGCGGTGAGCACAGATACGCAGTATTTT	CASSRTLAVSTDTQYF
NA	TRBV5-1	TRBJ2-1	NA	TGCGCCAGCAGCTTGGGTCGGTTGCAGTTCTTC	CASSLGRLQFF
TRBD1	TRBV7-9	TRBJ2-7	NA	TGTGCCAGCAGCCAACATACTACAGGGGCCGACGAGCAGTACTTC	CASSQHTTGADEQYF
NA	TRBV7-8	TRBJ2-7	NA	TGTGCCAGCAGCTCGTTAGAACCGGGATCCAAAAAGTACGAGCAGTACTTC	CASSSLEPGSKKYEQYF
TRBD2	TRBV4-3	TRBJ2-3	NA	TGCGCCAGCAGCCAAAACCCCCGGCAGCGGGATTCAGATACGCAGTATTTT	CASSQNPRQRDSDTQYF
NA	TRBV28	TRBJ1-2	NA	TGTGCCAGCAGACCCACAGGGTCGGTTGGCTATGGCTACACCTTC	CASRPTGSVGYGYTF
NA	TRBV20-1	TRBJ1-4	NA	TGCAGTGCCGCCGGGGATGAAAAACTGTTTTTT	CSAAGDEKLFF
TRBD2	TRBV27	TRBJ2-1	NA	TGTGCCAGCAGTTTATTAGCGGGAGGCTATGAGCAGTTCTTC	CASSLLAGGYEQFF
NA	TRBV2	TRBJ1-2	medium-sized	TGTGCCGGCCGGGATCTTGGGGGCTACACCTTC	CAGRDLGGYTF
TRBD2	TRBV27	TRBJ2-3	NA	TGTGCCAGCAGTTTTGGTTTGACTAGCGGGGGGGAGGATACGCAGTATTTT	CASSFGLTSGGEDTQYF
TRBD1	TRBV5-1	TRBJ2-7	once	TGCGCCAGCAGCTTGGACCGGGGACAGACCTACGAGCAGTACTTC	CASSLDRGQTYEQYF
TRBD1	TRBV19	TRBJ1-5	NA	TGTGCCAGTACCCGGGACAGGGAGCGCTATAGCAATCAGCCCCAGCATTTT	CASTRDRERYSNQPQHF
TRBD2	TRBV9	TRBJ2-1	NA	TGTGCCAGCGGCGGGACTAGCGCCTTCCATGAGCAGTTCTTC	CASGGTSAFHEQFF
NA	TRBV6-1	TRBJ1-2	NA	TGTGCCAGCAGTACCCGGGGAGAAGGCTATGGCTACACCTTC	CASSTRGEGYGYTF
TRBD1	TRBV19	TRBJ2-7	NA	TGTGCCAGCAGTAAAGGGGGACAGGGGTTCTACGAGCAGTACTTC	CASSKGGQGFYEQYF